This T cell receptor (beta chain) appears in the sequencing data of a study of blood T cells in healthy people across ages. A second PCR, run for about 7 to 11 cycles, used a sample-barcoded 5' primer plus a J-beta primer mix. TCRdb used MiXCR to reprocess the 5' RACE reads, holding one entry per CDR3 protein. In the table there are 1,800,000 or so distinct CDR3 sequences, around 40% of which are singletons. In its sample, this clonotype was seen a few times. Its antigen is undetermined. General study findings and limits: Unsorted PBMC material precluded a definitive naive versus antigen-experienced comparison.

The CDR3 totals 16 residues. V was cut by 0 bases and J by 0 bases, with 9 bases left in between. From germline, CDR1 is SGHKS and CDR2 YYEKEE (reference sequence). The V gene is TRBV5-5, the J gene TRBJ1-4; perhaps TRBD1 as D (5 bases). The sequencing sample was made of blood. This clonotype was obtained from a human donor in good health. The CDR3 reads CASSLAARATNEKLFF. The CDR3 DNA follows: TGTGCCAGCAGCTTGGCCGCCAGGGCAACTAATGAAAAACTGTTTTTT.